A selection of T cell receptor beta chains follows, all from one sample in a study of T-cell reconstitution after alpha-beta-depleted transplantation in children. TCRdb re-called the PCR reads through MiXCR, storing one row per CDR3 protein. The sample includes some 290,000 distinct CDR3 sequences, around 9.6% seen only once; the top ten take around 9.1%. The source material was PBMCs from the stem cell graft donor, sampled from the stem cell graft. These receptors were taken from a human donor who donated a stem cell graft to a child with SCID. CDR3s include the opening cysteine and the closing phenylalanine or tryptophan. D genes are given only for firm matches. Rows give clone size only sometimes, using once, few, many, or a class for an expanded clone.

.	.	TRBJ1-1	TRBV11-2	CASSLGGLTEAFF	TGTGCCAGCAGCTTAGGAGGGCTCACTGAAGCTTTCTTT
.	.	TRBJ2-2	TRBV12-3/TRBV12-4	CASSPGRHGELFF	TGTGCCAGCAGTCCCGGGAGACACGGGGAGCTGTTTTTT
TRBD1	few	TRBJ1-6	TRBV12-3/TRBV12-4	CASSPAGTGASPLHF	TGTGCCAGCAGTCCAGCCGGGACAGGGGCTTCACCCCTCCACTTT
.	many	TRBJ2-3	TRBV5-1	CASSLVLGTDTQYF	TGCGCCAGCAGCTTGGTTCTGGGCACAGATACGCAGTATTTT
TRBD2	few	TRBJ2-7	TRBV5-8	CASSLGEGLGSYEQYF	TGTGCCAGCAGCTTGGGGGAGGGTTTAGGATCCTACGAGCAGTACTTC
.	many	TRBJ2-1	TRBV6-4	CASSEGLTNEQFF	TGTGCCAGCAGTGAAGGGCTAACCAATGAGCAGTTCTTC
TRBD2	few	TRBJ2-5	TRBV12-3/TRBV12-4	CASTNSGGLKTQYF	TGTGCCAGCACCAACAGCGGGGGGTTGAAGACCCAGTACTTC
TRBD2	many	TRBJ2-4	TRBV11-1	CASSLTGLAGALAKNIQYF	TGTGCCAGCAGCTTGACGGGACTAGCGGGGGCCCTAGCCAAAAACATTCAGTACTTC
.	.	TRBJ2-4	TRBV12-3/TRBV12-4	CASSPGQIAKNIQYF	TGTGCCAGCAGTCCGGGACAAATAGCCAAAAACATTCAGTACTTC
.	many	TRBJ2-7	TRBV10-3	CAISGPRMDGGTYEQYF	TGTGCCATCAGCGGACCACGAATGGACGGAGGAACCTACGAGCAGTACTTC
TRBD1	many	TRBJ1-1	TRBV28	CASSPFGQGGTEAFF	TGTGCCAGCAGTCCCTTCGGACAGGGGGGCACTGAAGCTTTCTTT
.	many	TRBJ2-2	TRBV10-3	CAISGHGANTGELFF	TGTGCCATCAGTGGGCATGGCGCGAACACCGGGGAGCTGTTTTTT
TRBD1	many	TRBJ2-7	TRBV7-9	CASSRQGNYEQYF	TGTGCCAGCAGCCGACAGGGGAACTACGAGCAGTACTTC
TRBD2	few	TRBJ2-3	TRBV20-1	CSAQETDPGLAGPYTDTQYF	TGCAGTGCCCAAGAAACAGATCCGGGACTAGCGGGGCCCTACACAGATACGCAGTATTTT
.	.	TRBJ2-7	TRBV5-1	CASSSGVSSYEQYF	TGCGCCAGCAGCTCCGGGGTGAGCTCCTACGAGCAGTACTTC
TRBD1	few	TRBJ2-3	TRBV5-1	CASSSHRDRASTDTQYF	TGCGCCAGCAGCTCTCACCGGGACAGAGCTAGCACAGATACGCAGTATTTT
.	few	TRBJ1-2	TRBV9	CASSVDGGGNYGYTF	TGTGCCAGCAGCGTAGACGGCGGGGGGAACTATGGCTACACCTTC
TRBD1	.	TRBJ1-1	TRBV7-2	CASSLAGQLQGMNTEAFF	TGTGCCAGCAGCTTAGCGGGACAGTTACAGGGGATGAACACTGAAGCTTTCTTT
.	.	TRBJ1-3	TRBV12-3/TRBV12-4	CASSLTRAYF	TGTGCCAGCAGTTTGACCCGGGCATATTTT
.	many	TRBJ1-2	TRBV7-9	CASSLSGSYGYTF	TGTGCCAGCAGCTTAAGCGGGAGCTATGGCTACACCTTC
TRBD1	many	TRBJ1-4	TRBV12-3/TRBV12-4	CASSPTGVKEKLFF	TGTGCCAGCAGCCCGACAGGGGTCAAAGAAAAACTGTTTTTT
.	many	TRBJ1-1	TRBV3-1	CASSHRGDTEAFF	TGTGCCAGCAGCCACAGAGGAGACACTGAAGCTTTCTTT
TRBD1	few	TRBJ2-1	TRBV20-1	CSARDEGADYNEQFF	TGCAGTGCTAGAGATGAGGGGGCCGACTACAATGAGCAGTTCTTC
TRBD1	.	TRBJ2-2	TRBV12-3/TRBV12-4	CASSSLTGGNTGELFF	TGTGCCAGCAGTTCTTTGACAGGGGGAAACACCGGGGAGCTGTTTTTT
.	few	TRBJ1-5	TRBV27	CAIGVGNQPQHF	TGTGCCATCGGGGTGGGCAATCAGCCCCAGCATTTT
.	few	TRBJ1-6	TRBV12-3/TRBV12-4	CASSLVGPKGSPLHF	TGTGCCAGCAGTTTAGTGGGTCCAAAGGGTTCACCCCTCCACTTT
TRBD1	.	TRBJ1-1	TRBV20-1	CSARFQGETEAFF	TGCAGTGCTAGATTTCAGGGGGAGACTGAAGCTTTCTTT
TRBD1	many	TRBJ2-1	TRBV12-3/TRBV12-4	CASSAGQGTYEQFF	TGTGCCAGCAGCGCGGGACAGGGTACCTATGAGCAGTTCTTC
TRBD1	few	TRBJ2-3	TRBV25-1	CASSEWRTGGTTSTDTQYF	TGTGCCAGCAGTGAATGGAGGACAGGGGGAACAACTAGCACAGATACGCAGTATTTT
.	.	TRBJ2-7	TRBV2	CASSESGMWQYF	TGTGCCAGCAGTGAATCGGGGATGTGGCAGTACTTC
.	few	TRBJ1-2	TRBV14	CASSQAVSSLYGYTF	TGTGCCAGCAGCCAAGCCGTCTCGTCCCTCTATGGCTACACCTTC
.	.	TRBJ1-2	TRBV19	CASSQTVFYGYTF	TGTGCCAGTAGTCAAACAGTTTTCTATGGCTACACCTTC
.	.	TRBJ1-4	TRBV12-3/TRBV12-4	CASSGLGSRDEKLFF	TGTGCCAGCAGTGGACTCGGGTCTCGGGATGAAAAACTGTTTTTT